The 2 T cell receptor beta chains below were found in one sample sequenced in a study of beta chain features in type 1 diabetes. The antigens these receptors bind are not known. Study-wide results and caveats: A moderate, significant TCRB CDR3 shortening appeared in type 1 diabetes across four CD4+ subsets.

Expressed TCRB transcripts were sequenced after all isolated RNA was converted to cDNA. Some clones are missing from TCRdb's copy, which holds only in-frame ones; the method was immunoSEQ multiplex PCR. Altogether about 710,000 clones are present, more than 12% being singletons, with the ten largest covering nearly 0.04%. The sample was naive CD4+ T cells from blood. All receptors derive from a man in his late teens or twenties with type 1 diabetes.

This rearrangement joins TRBV28 to TRBJ2-1, with 11 bases that match TRBD2. Trimming took 2 bases from V and 7 from J; bases not matched to a gene: 7. This CDR3 has 16 residues. CDR1 is MDHEN, CDR2 SYDVKM, per germline. The CDR3 DNA reads as TGTGCCAGCAGTTTACCGTATAGCGGGGGGGGTAATGAGCAGTTCTTC. Translated, it gives CASSLPYSGGGNEQFF. Complete variable domain (other parts from reference TRBV28 and TRBJ2-1): DVKVTQSSRYLVKRTGEKVFLECVQDMDHENMFWYRQDPGLGLRLIYFSYDVKMKEKGDIPEGYSVSREKKERFSLILESASTNQTSMYLCASSLPYSGGGNEQFFGPGTRLTVL.

The rearrangement joins TRBV7-9 to TRBJ2-5; possible D gene TRBD1, 6 bases. Trimming left V 0 bases short and J 2 bases short, with 10 bases between. The germline gives CDR1 SEHNR, CDR2 FQNEAQ (reference sequence). This CDR3 region has 15 residues. CDR3 sequence reads: CASSLAPGQQETQYF. The CDR3 DNA is TGTGCCAGCAGCTTAGCGCCCGGACAGCAAGAGACCCAGTACTTC.